The sequence of this T cell receptor (beta chain) was determined in a study of T cell repertoires in cytomegalovirus infection. Per germline, CDR1 SGHVS and CDR2 FNYEAQ. The CDR3 extends over 21 amino acids. Trimming cost V 7 bases and J 0 bases, with 28 bases left between them. Overall study results and limits: Frequencies of public TCR beta families were cumulated, and this identified carriers of CMV plus the relevant HLA.

TCRdb called the reads again in MiXCR, with one record for every CDR3 protein. The sample has roughly 990,000 distinct CDR3 sequences; roughly 30% are singletons. In the case of this clonotype: What it binds is not known.

This specimen consisted of cultured CD8+ T cells from PBMCs, obtained from culture after CMV antigen stimulation. V is TRBV7-6 and J is TRBJ2-6, with D possibly TRBD1 on 5 matching bases. The TCR originated in a human donor in good health (CMV status not recorded). Some clones in this sample may be carry-over from other donors' samples. This CDR3 is CASNPVGRGLALSSGANVLTF. DNA for the CDR3: TGTGCCAGCAACCCAGTGGGGCGTGGGTTAGCTCTTAGCTCTGGGGCCAACGTCCTGACTTTC. The full variable domain, completed using reference TRBV7-6 and TRBJ2-6, is GAGVSQSPRYKVTKRGQDVALRCDPISGHVSLYWYRQALGQGPEFLTYFNYEAQQDKSGLPNDRFSAERPEGSISTLTIQRTEQRDSAMYRCASNPVGRGLALSSGANVLTFGAGSRLTVL.